This T cell receptor beta chain was sequenced for a study of blood T cell repertoires in COVID-19. Study as a whole: Acute and convalescent COVID-19 samples came from the United States, Italy and Spain. Sources were T cells, B-cell-depleted T cells, or PBMCs; the material itself was cDNA or gDNA.

Source study methods: Amplification of reference gene primers was used by the study to estimate nucleated cell counts. Some clones are missing from TCRdb's copy, which holds only in-frame ones; the method was immunoSEQ multiplex PCR. V, J and clone size were drawn from that table, and D and trimming were deduced from the DNA. The sample lists 200,000 to 250,000 clones; about nine tenths were seen once. V was cut by 2 bases and J by 2 bases, with 3 bases left in between. The germline CDR1 and CDR2 sequences are SGHTA and FQGNSA. This CDR3 is 13 amino acids long. The source material was peripheral blood. This TCR was sampled from a man aged 55 to 70 who had recovered from COVID-19. The J gene is TRBJ2-2, the V gene TRBV7-2; D is uncertain. CDR3 DNA: TGTGCCAGCAGCTTACTCAACACCGGGGAGCTGTTTTTT. It yields the protein CASSLLNTGELFF.